The clone carrying this TCR beta chain was recorded a few times. Its cognate antigen is unknown. The data were taken from a study of vaccination and CD4 T cells after COVID-19. Documented treatment: approximately 10-day PBMC culture with coronavirus spike peptide pools or control peptides (ViraFEST assay). Researchers used the Oncomine TCR Beta short-read assay to sequence DNA from cultured CD4+ T cells. TCRdb fed the PCR reads into MiXCR, producing one record per CDR3 protein. The sample has about 20,000 distinct CDR3 sequences, around 38% seen once. The CDR3 consists of 16 residues. Germline lookup yields CDR1 SGHVS and CDR2 FQNEAQ. The V segment lost 6 bases and the J segment 7 bases; nucleotides outside the gene matches: 9.

The sequences come from CD4+ T cells from blood, cultured in vitro, collected before SARS-CoV-2 vaccination. The rearrangement joins TRBV7-8 to TRBJ1-6; 10 nucleotides agree with TRBD1. This clonotype was sampled from a human donor who received a COVID-19 vaccine. The CDR3 DNA is TGTGCCAGCAGTTTTATTCTGGGACAGGGGAATTCACCCCTCCACTTT. This sequence encodes CASSFILGQGNSPLHF.